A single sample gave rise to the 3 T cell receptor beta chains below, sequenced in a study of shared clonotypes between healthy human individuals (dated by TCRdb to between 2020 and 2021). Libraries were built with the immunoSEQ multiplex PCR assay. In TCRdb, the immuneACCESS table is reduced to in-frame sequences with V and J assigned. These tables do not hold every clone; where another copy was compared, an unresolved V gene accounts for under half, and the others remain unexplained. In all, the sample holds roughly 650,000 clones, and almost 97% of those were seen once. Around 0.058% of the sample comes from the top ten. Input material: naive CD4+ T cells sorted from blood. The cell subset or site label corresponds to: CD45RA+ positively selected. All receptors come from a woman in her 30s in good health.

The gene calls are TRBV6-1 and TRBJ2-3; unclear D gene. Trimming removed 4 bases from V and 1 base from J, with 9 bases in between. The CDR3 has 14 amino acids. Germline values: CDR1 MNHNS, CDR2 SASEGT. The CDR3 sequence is CASSVLPRTDTQYF. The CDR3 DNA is TGTGCCAGCAGTGTCCTCCCCCGCACAGATACGCAGTATTTT.

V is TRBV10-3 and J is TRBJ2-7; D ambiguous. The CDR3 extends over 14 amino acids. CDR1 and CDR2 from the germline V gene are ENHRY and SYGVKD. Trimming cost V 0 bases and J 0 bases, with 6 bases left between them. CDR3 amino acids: CAISESEISYEQYF. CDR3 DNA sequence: TGTGCCATCAGTGAGTCGGAGATCTCCTACGAGCAGTACTTC.

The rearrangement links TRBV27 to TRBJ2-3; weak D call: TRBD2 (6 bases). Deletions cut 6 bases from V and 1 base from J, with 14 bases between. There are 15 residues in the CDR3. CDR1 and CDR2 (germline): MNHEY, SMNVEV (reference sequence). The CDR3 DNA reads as TGTGCCAGCAGGGCCGGGACTCGACGCACAGATACGCAGTATTTT. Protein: CASRAGTRRTDTQYF.